The clone carrying this T cell receptor (beta chain) was counted only a few times. The antigen is undetermined. The data were obtained in a study of vaccination and CD4 T cells after COVID-19. Study conclusions and caveats: Reactive clonotype counts went from median about 20 after infection to roughly 38 after vaccination, nonsignificantly.

Sequencing of DNA taken from cultured CD4+ T cells relied on the Oncomine TCR Beta short-read assay. TCRdb itself ran the PCR reads through MiXCR, one entry per CDR3 protein. The sample holds roughly 9,900 distinct CDR3 sequences, 60% to 65% seen once. The treatment is: roughly 10-day PBMC culture with coronavirus spike peptide pools or control peptides (ViraFEST assay). ViraFEST expanded antigen-specific T cells with peptide pools, then sequenced TCRs. The CDR3 covers 13 residues. Trimming took off 3 bases at V and 5 bases at J, with 11 bases between the two ends. From germline, CDR1 is DFQATT and CDR2 SNEGSKA (reference sequence).

The TCR originated in a human donor who had recovered from COVID-19. The chain is built from TRBV20-1 and TRBJ1-5, with D unclear. The source material was CD4+ T cells from blood, cultured in vitro. The CDR3 loop reads CSASSRLDQPQHF. The DNA for the CDR3 is TGCAGTGCTAGTTCTCGGCTCGATCAGCCCCAGCATTTT.